The 17 T cell receptor beta chains reported below all come from one sample, sequenced in a study of cytomegalovirus exposure and HLA in healthy donors. Libraries were prepared by immunoSEQ multiplex PCR; TCRdb keeps only in-frame clonotypes and omits some of them. The sample lists 59,000 or so clones, roughly 89% seen once, with 15% in the top ten. The sequencing input was PBMCs. The receptors stem from a woman aged 18-30 years in good health and CMV-seronegative.

This chain connects TRBV30 to TRBJ2-7; TRBD2 might be the D (6 bases). The V end lost 0 bases, the J end lost 4 bases, and 7 bases lay between the germline ends. This CDR3 has 12 amino acids. Germline V gene lookup returns CDR1 GTSNPN and CDR2 SVGIG (reference sequence). The DNA for the CDR3 is TGTGCCTGGAGTGTAGGGAGGTACGAGCAGTACTTC. This translates into CAWSVGRYEQYF.

The chain combines TRBV7-9 with TRBJ2-7; 7 bases fit TRBD1. CDR1 and CDR2 (germline): SEHNR, FQNEAQ (reference sequence). V lost 7 bases, J lost 7 bases, and 13 bases stayed unmatched. The CDR3 runs 14 residues. The CDR3 DNA reads as TGTGCCAGCATGCTTCTTCAGGGGGAAGGGGAGCAGTACTTC. Amino acid sequence: CASMLLQGEGEQYF.

The chain has TRBV11-2 and TRBJ2-2; 8 bases line up with TRBD1. J lost 4 bases, V lost 5 bases, and 9 bases had no gene match. The V gene's germline CDR1 is SGHAT and CDR2 FQNNGV. This CDR3 region has 16 residues. CDR3 in DNA: TGTGCCAGCAGCCCCGGGACAGGCTGGCGCACCGGGGAGCTGTTTTTT. Its protein is CASSPGTGWRTGELFF.

V and J are TRBV19 and TRBJ1-2; D is possibly TRBD1 (6 bases). V was clipped by 2 bases and J by 4 bases, with 14 bases between them. This CDR3 region has 15 residues. Per the germline V gene, CDR1 is LNHDA and CDR2 is SQIVND (reference sequence). CDR3 protein: CASSIIGSRGYGYTF. CDR3 bases: TGTGCCAGTAGTATAATTGGGTCCAGGGGCTATGGCTACACCTTC.

V is TRBV5-6 and J is TRBJ1-6, with unresolved D. This CDR3 is built from 12 residues. CDR1 and CDR2 from the germline V gene are SGHDT and YYEEEE. V dropped 3 bases and J dropped 9 bases, with 7 bases sitting between them. The CDR3 bases are TGTGCCAGCAGCTCCGGCGGTTCACCCCTCCACTTT. It is translated as CASSSGGSPLHF.

The chain has TRBV2 and TRBJ1-5, with 8 bases matching TRBD1. Trimming removed 6 bases from V and 5 bases from J; junction bases left unmatched: 6. Germline CDR1 reads SNHLY; CDR2 reads FYNNEI. The length of the CDR3 is 14 residues. The CDR3 reads CASSPDRGHQPQHF. CDR3 in DNA: TGTGCCAGCAGCCCAGACAGGGGCCATCAGCCCCAGCATTTT.

The chain joins TRBV18 to TRBJ1-1; 11 positions match TRBD1. In germline, CDR1 is KGHSH, CDR2 LQKENI. Trimming cost V 5 bases and J 7 bases; bases outside gene matches: 6. The CDR3 consists of 14 residues. The CDR3 reads CASSGGDRGSEAFF. CDR3 nucleotides: TGTGCCAGCTCAGGAGGGGACAGGGGGAGTGAAGCTTTCTTT. The whole variable domain, filled in from reference TRBV18 and TRBJ1-1, reads NAGVMQNPRHLVRRRGQEARLRCSPMKGHSHVYWYRQLPEEGLKFMVYLQKENIIDESGMPKERFSAEFPKEGPSILRIQQVVRGDSAAYFCASSGGDRGSEAFFGQGTRLTVV.

Here the CDR3 reads CASNAGGSSYNEQFF. The CDR3 DNA reads as TGTGCCAGCAACGCCGGCGGGAGCTCCTACAATGAGCAGTTCTTC. The chain links TRBV6-6 to TRBJ2-1; TRBD2 aligns across 7 bases. The CDR3 length is 15 residues. Germline V gene data show CDR1 as MNHNY and CDR2 as SVGAGI (reference sequence). V dropped 7 bases and J dropped 0; count of bases not matched to a gene: 6.

The V and J genes are TRBV2 and TRBJ1-5, with D perhaps TRBD1 (6 bases). The V end was cut by 6 bases, the J end by 7 bases, with 13 bases between. The CDR3 runs 13 residues. Germline CDR1 SNHLY, CDR2 FYNNEI. CDR3 loop: CASRVTGLQPQHF. The CDR3, as DNA: TGTGCCAGCAGGGTGACAGGTTTGCAGCCCCAGCATTTT. Variable domain in full (rest from reference TRBV2 and TRBJ1-5): EPEVTQTPSHQVTQMGQEVILRCVPISNHLYFYWYRQILGQKVEFLVSFYNNEISEKSEIFDDQFSVERPDGSNFTLKIRSTKLEDSAMYFCASRVTGLQPQHFGDGTRLSIL.

This clone was detected only once. V gene TRBV4-3 combines with J gene TRBJ2-1, with 8 nucleotides matching TRBD1. Losses at the gene ends were 1 base for V and 6 bases for J; bases not matched to a gene: 11. The germline CDR1 and CDR2 sequences are LGHNA and YSLEER. CDR3 length: 17 residues. CDR3 DNA sequence: TGCGCCAGCAGCCAAGTTATGGGACAGGCTTGGGGCAATGAGCAGTTCTTC. It codes for CASSQVMGQAWGNEQFF.

The V call is TRBV5-1, the J call TRBJ2-2, with D perhaps matching TRBD1 (6 bases). This CDR3 is built from 14 residues. The germline gives CDR1 SGHRS, CDR2 YFSETQ. V shed 4 bases and J shed 5 bases, with 12 bases lying between them. CDR3 sequence: CASSGDTYTGELFF. The CDR3, as DNA: TGCGCCAGCAGCGGGGACACTTATACCGGGGAGCTGTTTTTT.

The chain joins TRBV5-1 to TRBJ1-1; D is unclear. The V end was cut by 7 bases, the J end by 1 base, with 11 bases between. This CDR3 contains 13 residues. Germline CDR1 reads SGHRS; CDR2 reads YFSETQ. The CDR3 here is CASGSGANTEAFF. For the CDR3, the DNA is TGCGCCAGCGGCTCCGGAGCGAACACTGAAGCTTTCTTT.

Here the CDR3 reads CASSYSPGLGNQPQHF. In DNA form, the CDR3 reads TGTGCCAGCAGTTACTCGCCAGGGCTAGGGAATCAGCCCCAGCATTTT. V is TRBV6-5 and J is TRBJ1-5; perhaps TRBD1 as D (5 bases). Per germline, CDR1 MNHEY and CDR2 SVGAGI. CDR3 length: 16 amino acids. V lost 0 bases, J lost 4 bases, and 13 bases lay in between.

This chain connects TRBV18 to TRBJ2-1; 10 bases match TRBD2. After removal of 4 bases from V and 4 bases from J, the junction contained 1 base not matched to a gene. Germline CDR1 KGHSH, CDR2 LQKENI. There are 14 residues in the CDR3. CDR3 sequence reads: CASSRSGGYNEQFF. The CDR3 DNA is TGTGCCAGCTCACGTAGCGGGGGGTACAATGAGCAGTTCTTC.

The CDR3 nucleotides are TGTGCCAGCAGCGTAACCGGGACAGGGGGCAGCTATGGCTACACCTTC. It specifies CASSVTGTGGSYGYTF. The V and J genes are TRBV9 and TRBJ1-2; TRBD1 matches at 12 bases. The germline CDR1 and CDR2 sequences are SGDLS and YYNGEE. Trimming cost V 1 base and J 4 bases; bases outside gene matches: 5. The CDR3 is 16 residues long.

This CDR3 reads CSVETWLGKDNEQFF. In DNA form, the CDR3 reads TGCAGCGTTGAGACGTGGCTAGGTAAGGACAATGAGCAGTTCTTC. This sequence joins TRBV29-1 and TRBJ2-1; D is undetermined. V lost 3 bases and J 5 bases, leaving 17 bases between the germline ends. CDR1 and CDR2 from the germline V gene are SQVTM and ANQGSEA. CDR3 length: 15 residues.

The V call is TRBV7-2, the J call TRBJ1-1; 9 nucleotides align to TRBD1. The germline V gene has CDR1 SGHTA and CDR2 FQGNSA. Trimming cost V 5 bases and J 4 bases; bases outside gene matches: 5. CDR3 length: 14 residues. Here the CDR3 DNA reads TGTGCCAGCAGCGTCTCGACAGGGGGCACTGAAGCTTTCTTT. Protein product: CASSVSTGGTEAFF.